This entry lists 6 T cell receptor beta chains sequenced from one sample in a study of cytomegalovirus exposure and HLA in healthy donors. TCRdb's copy holds only in-frame clones and misses some; the assay was immunoSEQ multiplex PCR. The sample includes tens of thousands of clones, about 94% seen only once; the top ten take 1.2% to 1.5%. Sequencing was performed on PBMCs. Receptor source: a man younger than 30 in good health and CMV-seropositive.

The chain is built from TRBV5-1 and TRBJ1-4; D not resolved. The CDR3 totals 14 residues. Per the germline V gene, CDR1 is SGHRS and CDR2 is YFSETQ. V lost 7 bases, J lost 0 bases, and 10 bases lay in between. The CDR3 is CASLEGATNEKLFF. CDR3 sequence (DNA): TGCGCCAGCTTGGAGGGTGCAACTAATGAAAAACTGTTTTTT.

This chain joins TRBV27 and TRBJ1-1; 9 bases line up with TRBD1. Germline V gene sequence: CDR1 MNHEY, CDR2 SMNVEV (reference sequence). The CDR3 extends over 15 amino acids. With 0 bases clipped from V and 4 bases from J, the junction kept 3 bases outside the gene matches. The CDR3 nucleotides read TGTGCCAGCAGTTTATCGACAGGGGGAGTCACTGAAGCTTTCTTT. Translating it yields CASSLSTGGVTEAFF.

V usage is TRBV25-1 and J usage is TRBJ2-1; 9 positions agree with TRBD2. The germline gives CDR1 MGHDK, CDR2 SYGVNS. CDR3 length: 14 residues. J lost 3 bases, V lost 4 bases, and 1 base had no gene match. CDR3 sequence: CASSGAGGYNEQFF. The CDR3, as DNA: TGTGCCAGCAGTGGAGCGGGGGGCTACAATGAGCAGTTCTTC.

The chain joins TRBV19 to TRBJ1-1; no clear D. Trimming shortened V by 1 base and J by 1 base, and 13 bases separated the two germline ends. The CDR3 totals 16 residues. Germline values: CDR1 LNHDA, CDR2 SQIVND (reference sequence). CDR3 region: CASSIGLGGGNTEAFF. The CDR3 region has the DNA TGTGCCAGTAGTATAGGACTAGGAGGCGGGAACACTGAAGCTTTCTTT.

A few counts support this clone. The chain has TRBV7-2 and TRBJ2-5, with D maybe TRBD2 (5 bases). This CDR3 comprises 12 residues. The V end was cut by 6 bases, the J end by 7 bases, with 12 bases between. The V gene's germline CDR1 is SGHTA and CDR2 FQGNSA. For the CDR3, the DNA is TGTGCCAGCAGTCTCCGAGGAGGGACCCAGTACTTC. This encodes CASSLRGGTQYF.

The chain joins TRBV7-6 to TRBJ2-2, with TRBD2 identical over 7 bases. V shed 2 bases and J 0 bases; nucleotides not matched to a gene: 6. There are 17 residues in the CDR3. Germline CDR1 reads SGHVS; CDR2 reads FNYEAQ. CDR3 sequence reads: CASSLQGRAANTGELFF. The CDR3 coding sequence is TGTGCCAGCAGCTTACAAGGGAGGGCCGCGAACACCGGGGAGCTGTTTTTT.